This TCR beta chain comes out of a study of T cell repertoires in cytomegalovirus infection. For the study at large: Matching HLA type and CMV infection were both indicated by public TCR beta signatures. General study points: Based on cumulative public TCR beta family frequency, carriers of CMV plus the relevant HLA were identified.

Between the trimmed V and J ends, which lost 3 bases and 0 bases, there was a span of 8 bases. CDR3 length: 14 residues. As regards this clonotype: Antigen: not known.

TCRdb ran MiXCR on the reads and lists one entry per CDR3 protein. The sample has 35,000 to 55,000 distinct CDR3 sequences; more than 20% are singletons. The clonotype comes from a human donor in good health (CMV status not recorded). Some clones in this sample may be carry-over from other donors' samples. The material sequenced was PBMCs, sequenced either directly or after in vitro stimulation (not recorded which). This chain links TRBV12-3 or TRBV12-4 with TRBJ1-1; no clear D. The CDR3 DNA follows: TGTGCCAGCAGTTTCGGGATCCTGAACACTGAAGCTTTCTTT. This codes for CASSFGILNTEAFF.